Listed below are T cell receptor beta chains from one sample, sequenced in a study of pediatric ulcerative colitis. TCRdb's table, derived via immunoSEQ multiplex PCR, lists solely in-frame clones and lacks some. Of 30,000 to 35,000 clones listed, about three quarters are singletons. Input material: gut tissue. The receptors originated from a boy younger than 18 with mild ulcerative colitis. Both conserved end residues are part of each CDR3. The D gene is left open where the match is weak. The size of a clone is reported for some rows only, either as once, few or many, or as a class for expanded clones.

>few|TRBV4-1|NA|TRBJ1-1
TGCGCCAGCAGCCAAGTCCCGGCAGTTGAAGCTTTCTTT
CASSQVPAVEAFF
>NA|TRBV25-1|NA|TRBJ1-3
TGTGCCACCGCCCTCGGGACGGGTGGAAACACCATATATTTT
CATALGTGGNTIYF
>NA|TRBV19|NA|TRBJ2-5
TGTGCCAGTAGTATAGACGGGGAAGAGACCCAGTACTTC
CASSIDGEETQYF
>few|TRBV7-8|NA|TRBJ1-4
TGTGCCAGCAGCTTGAGGGCAGGGCGAGAAAAACTGTTTTTT
CASSLRAGREKLFF
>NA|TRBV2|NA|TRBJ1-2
TGTGCCAGCAGTGAAGCGTGGGCGGAGACTAACTATGGCTACACCTTC
CASSEAWAETNYGYTF
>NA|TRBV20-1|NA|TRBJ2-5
TGCAGTGCTAAAGGGTTAGAGACCCAGTACTTC
CSAKGLETQYF
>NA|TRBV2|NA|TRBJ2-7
TGTGCCAGCAGTACGGAGTCGGAAGACGAGCAGTACTTC
CASSTESEDEQYF
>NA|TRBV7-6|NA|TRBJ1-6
TGTGCCAGCAGCTTAGCGCCTCGCCCTACCTATAATTCACCCCTCCACTTT
CASSLAPRPTYNSPLHF
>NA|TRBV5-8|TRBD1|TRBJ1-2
TGTGCCAGCAGCGTGCCGTTACAGGGGGCGGGAGGCTACACCTTC
CASSVPLQGAGGYTF
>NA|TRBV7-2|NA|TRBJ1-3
TGTGCCAGCAGCTTAGCGGACCACTCTGGAAACACCATATATTTT
CASSLADHSGNTIYF
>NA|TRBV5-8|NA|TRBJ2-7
TGTGCCAGCATCTACAGGGACGGAACCTACGAGCAGTACTTC
CASIYRDGTYEQYF
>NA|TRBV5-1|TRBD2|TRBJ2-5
TGCGCCAGCATCAATAGCGGGGGGGACCAAGAGACCCAGTACTTC
CASINSGGDQETQYF
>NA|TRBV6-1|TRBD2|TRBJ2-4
TGTGCCAGCAGTGTTCCTAGCGGGGGGGTGAGAGGCATTCAGTACTTC
CASSVPSGGVRGIQYF
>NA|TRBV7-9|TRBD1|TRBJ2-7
TGTGCCAGCAGCTTTTCGGACAGGGGGGGCTACGAGCAGTACTTC
CASSFSDRGGYEQYF
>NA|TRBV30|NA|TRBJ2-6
TGTGCCCGAAGGTACTCTGGGGCCAACGTCCTGACTTTC
CARRYSGANVLTF
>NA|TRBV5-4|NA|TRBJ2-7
TGTGCCAGCAGCTTGTGGGGTACCAACGAGCAGTACTTC
CASSLWGTNEQYF
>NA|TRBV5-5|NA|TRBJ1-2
TGTGCCAGCAGCTTGGGCGTTGGTGGGGGATGGGGTGGCTACACCTTC
CASSLGVGGGWGGYTF
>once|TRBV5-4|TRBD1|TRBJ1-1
TGTGCCAGCAGCTTGCCTCCGGGACAGGGGTTGAACACTGAAGCTTTCTTT
CASSLPPGQGLNTEAFF
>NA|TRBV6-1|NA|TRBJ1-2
TGTGCCAGCAGAAGCCAGTGGCTAGGGGGCTACACCTTC
CASRSQWLGGYTF
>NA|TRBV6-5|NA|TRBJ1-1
TGTGCCAGCAGTACTCGACATGTAGACACTGAAGCTTTCTTT
CASSTRHVDTEAFF
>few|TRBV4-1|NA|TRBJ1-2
TGCGCCAGCAGCCAAGTGACTCAGAACTATGGCTACACCTTC
CASSQVTQNYGYTF
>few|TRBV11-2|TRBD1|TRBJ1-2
TGTGCCAGCAGCTCGCTTCAGGGGGCCTACTATGGCTACACCTTC
CASSSLQGAYYGYTF
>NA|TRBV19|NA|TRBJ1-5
TGTGCCAGTAGTTTCGGGCCGGGGGACCCTAGCAATCAGCCCCAGCATTTT
CASSFGPGDPSNQPQHF
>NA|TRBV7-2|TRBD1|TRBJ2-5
TGTGCCAGCAGTATTGCTGCACAGGGGGCCGGGGAGACCCAGTACTTC
CASSIAAQGAGETQYF
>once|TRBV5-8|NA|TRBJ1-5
TGTGCCAGCAGCTTGGGTTCCGCAGCTTATAGCAATCAGCCCCAGCATTTT
CASSLGSAAYSNQPQHF
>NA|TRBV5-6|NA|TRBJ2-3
TGTGCCAGCAGCTGGGGTGGAGATACGCAGTATTTT
CASSWGGDTQYF
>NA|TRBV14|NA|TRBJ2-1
TGTGCCAGCAGCCAAGGAGGCGCTGATTCGTTCTTC
CASSQGGADSFF
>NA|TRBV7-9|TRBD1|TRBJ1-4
TGTGCCAGCAGCTTATCTTCACAGGGGGAAAAACTGTTTTTT
CASSLSSQGEKLFF
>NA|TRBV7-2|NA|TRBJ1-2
TGTGCCAGCAGCTTAGCGATCGGAGTGGCAAACTATGGCTACACCTTC
CASSLAIGVANYGYTF
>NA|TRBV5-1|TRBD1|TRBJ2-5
TGCGCCAGCAGCGGGGGACAGCTCCAAGAGACCCAGTACTTC
CASSGGQLQETQYF
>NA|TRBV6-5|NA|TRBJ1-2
TGTGCCAGCAGTTACTATCGGGCAGGTGGCTACACCTTC
CASSYYRAGGYTF
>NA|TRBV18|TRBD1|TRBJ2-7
TGTGCCAGCTCACCAAAGGCGATCGACAGGGGCTCCTACGAGCAGTACTTC
CASSPKAIDRGSYEQYF
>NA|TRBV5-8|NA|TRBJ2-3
TGTGCCAGCAACGTGGGAGATACGCAGTATTTT
CASNVGDTQYF
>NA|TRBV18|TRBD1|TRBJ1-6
TGTGCCAGCGCCGGACAGGGGAGAAGTTCACCCCTCCACTTT
CASAGQGRSSPLHF
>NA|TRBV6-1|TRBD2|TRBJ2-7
TGTGCCACCGGGAGGGGGTACGAGCAGTACTTC
CATGRGYEQYF
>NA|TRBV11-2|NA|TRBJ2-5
TGTGCCAGCAGCTTAAGGGCGCGGTCGGAGACCCAGTACTTC
CASSLRARSETQYF
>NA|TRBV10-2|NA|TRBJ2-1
TGCGCCAGCAGTCACCTTAATGAGCAGTTCTTC
CASSHLNEQFF
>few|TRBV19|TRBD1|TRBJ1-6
TGTGCCAGTAGCGTCGGGACAGGGGGTAATTCACCCCTCCACTTT
CASSVGTGGNSPLHF
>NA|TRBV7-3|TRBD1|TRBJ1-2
TGTGCCAGCAGCTTAACGGGCCTAGACAGGGATTCCTGGGGCTACACCTTC
CASSLTGLDRDSWGYTF
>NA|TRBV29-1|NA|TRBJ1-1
TGCAGCGCGAATCAGGATACTAGGCAATCTGCTGAAGCTTTCTTT
CSANQDTRQSAEAFF
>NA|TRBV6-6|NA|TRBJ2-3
TGTGCCAGCAGTTACTCACCTAGGGGAGATACGCAGTATTTT
CASSYSPRGDTQYF
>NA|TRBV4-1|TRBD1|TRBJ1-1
TGCGCCAGCAGCCTGACACACAGGGGGCGCTTTGAAGCTTTCTTT
CASSLTHRGRFEAFF